These T cell receptor beta chains were read from a single sample in a study of glioma-infiltrating T cells after dendritic cell vaccination. Assay: immunoSEQ multiplex PCR; the TCRdb copy retains only in-frame clones and omits some. The table lists just over 95,000 clones, about 79% of them singletons. The source material was blood, sampled before dendritic cell vaccination. All receptors come from a human donor with glioblastoma. Each CDR3 is given with its conserved first and last residue.

CDR3 protein,V gene,J gene
CASSEVLAAGELFF,TRBV2,TRBJ2-2
CASSSPNLGLAKYNEQFF,TRBV7-8,TRBJ2-1
CASSLARLSGVSYNEQFF,TRBV4-2,TRBJ2-1
CASSFGMDLLSEAFF,TRBV5-5,TRBJ1-1
CASSLLPPGWAEAFF,TRBV7-2,TRBJ1-1
CASSPRQGETYEQYF,TRBV9,TRBJ2-7
CASRATGVTEAFF,TRBV7-6,TRBJ1-1
CASSLEQGWKTQYF,TRBV28,TRBJ2-5
CASSSGQGNTEAFF,TRBV28,TRBJ1-1
CASSNTGNYGYTF,TRBV27,TRBJ1-2
CASSPQGSETQYF,TRBV7-3,TRBJ2-5
CASSMGVGYKNIQYF,TRBV19,TRBJ2-4
CASNDRTINQPQHF,TRBV7-2,TRBJ1-5
CASSEAGETQYF,TRBV2,TRBJ2-5
CASSLYLAGSYEQYF,TRBV5-1,TRBJ2-7
CASSRQEPYGYTF,TRBV7-9,TRBJ1-2
CASSHTSNQPQHF,TRBV7-6,TRBJ1-5
CASSRDRDRGEKLFF,TRBV18,TRBJ1-4
CASSFLGIVAGGDEQFF,TRBV27,TRBJ2-1
CASSRSGTNQETQYF,TRBV5-8,TRBJ2-5
CASSLGSAGNTGELFF,TRBV5-6,TRBJ2-2
CASSPLRGSNYGYTF,TRBV5-1,TRBJ1-2
CASSVLGTSGTYTGELFF,TRBV9,TRBJ2-2
CASSQEREQGLVRDRELFF,TRBV4-1,TRBJ2-2
CASSFPSGGPDNEQFF,TRBV7-9,TRBJ2-1
CASSLHPDQPQHF,TRBV11-1,TRBJ1-5
CASSVNNYGYTF,TRBV19,TRBJ1-2
CASTTTGTGELFF,TRBV2,TRBJ2-2
CASSSLAGEIVEQFF,TRBV6-1,TRBJ2-1
CASSETGIYGYTF,TRBV2,TRBJ1-2
CAWSSSRTSGWSSYNEQFF,TRBV30,TRBJ2-1
CATSRDRWGDGYTF,TRBV15,TRBJ1-2
CASSLRRARKETQYF,TRBV21-1,TRBJ2-5
CASSLGQSYNEQFF,TRBV7-9,TRBJ2-1
CASSPDWYEQYF,TRBV28,TRBJ2-7
CASSPGVDTEAFF,TRBV11-3,TRBJ1-1
CASSPSGGRSITEAFF,TRBV7-9,TRBJ1-1
CASSQPDLDYGYTF,TRBV4-1,TRBJ1-2
CAISASTLKELFF,TRBV10-3,TRBJ2-2
CASSRIGQDAGNQPQHF,TRBV27,TRBJ1-5
CASSLSTSGSSSYNEQFF,TRBV27,TRBJ2-1
CASSAGVAGGKTQYF,TRBV10-1,TRBJ2-5
CASSHPGGQSNQPQHF,TRBV6-6,TRBJ1-5
CASKGLAPETQYF,TRBV10-2,TRBJ2-5
CASSSGGLASYEQYF,TRBV28,TRBJ2-7
CASMSGGGGSYEQYF,TRBV28,TRBJ2-7
CASTFRGAANYGYTF,TRBV19,TRBJ1-2
CASSGELPTSTDTQYF,TRBV28,TRBJ2-3
CASSTGLTYEQYF,TRBV11-2,TRBJ2-7
CASSFRDSVYNEQFF,TRBV9,TRBJ2-1
CASSLEYEQYF,TRBV10-3,TRBJ2-7
CASVDGRGEQFF,TRBV19,TRBJ2-1